One sample yielded the 31 T cell receptor beta chains listed below, sequenced in a study of PD-L1 blockade in urothelial cancer. The repertoire was sequenced with immunoSEQ multiplex PCR; TCRdb's copy has only in-frame clones and lacks some. The table has 15,000 to 20,000 clones, roughly nine tenths seen once. The sequencing used PBMCs, collected around atezolizumab (anti-PD-L1) treatment. These TCRs come from a man in his fifties with urothelial cancer.

The rearrangement uses TRBV6-4 and TRBJ2-1; 9 nucleotides agree with TRBD2. The CDR3 covers 16 residues. V dropped 5 bases and J dropped 7; count of bases not matched to a gene: 12. Germline assignment: CDR1 MRHNA and CDR2 SNTAGT. The CDR3 DNA reads TGTGCCAGCAGTTCCACCCCGGGACTAGCCACTAATGAGCAGTTCTTC. Translation gives CASSSTPGLATNEQFF.

The chain uses TRBV7-2 and TRBJ2-7, with no clear D. Germline loops: CDR1 SGHTA, CDR2 FQGNSA. Between the trimmed V and J ends, which lost 1 base and 2 bases, there was a span of 12 bases. The CDR3 runs to 15 residues. The CDR3 loop is CASSLDPFSPYEQYF. DNA of the CDR3: TGTGCCAGCAGCTTAGATCCTTTTTCCCCCTACGAGCAGTACTTC.

The J gene is TRBJ1-2, the V gene TRBV27, with 8 positions matching TRBD1. The CDR3 is 16 residues long. Per the germline V gene, CDR1 is MNHEY and CDR2 is SMNVEV (reference sequence). The ends lost 5 bases at V and 2 bases at J; junction bases unmatched: 10. The CDR3 spells CASSPLDRVRNYGYTF. In DNA form, the CDR3 reads TGTGCCAGCAGTCCCCTGGACAGGGTGAGGAACTATGGCTACACCTTC.

The count of this clone is one. V usage is TRBV7-2 and J usage is TRBJ2-7, with 11 bases lining up with TRBD2. In germline, CDR1 is SGHTA, CDR2 FQGNSA. The CDR3 sequence is 14 residues long. Unmatched junction bases numbered 3, after V lost 1 base and J lost 7 bases. The CDR3 reads CASSLGTSGWEQYF. CDR3 coding DNA: TGTGCCAGCAGCTTAGGGACTAGCGGGTGGGAGCAGTACTTC.

The rearrangement links TRBV2 to TRBJ1-5, with TRBD1 identical over 12 bases. The germline CDR1 and CDR2 sequences are SNHLY and FYNNEI. The V and J ends lost 5 bases and 3 bases, in that order; junction bases with no gene match: 17. The CDR3 sequence is 20 residues long. The CDR3 here is CASSRGWGSGQGANNQPQHF. For the CDR3, the DNA is TGTGCCAGCAGTAGGGGTTGGGGTTCGGGACAGGGGGCAAACAATCAGCCCCAGCATTTT. The variable domain in full, completed from reference TRBV2 and TRBJ1-5, reads EPEVTQTPSHQVTQMGQEVILRCVPISNHLYFYWYRQILGQKVEFLVSFYNNEISEKSEIFDDQFSVERPDGSNFTLKIRSTKLEDSAMYFCASSRGWGSGQGANNQPQHFGDGTRLSIL.

Only one count was recorded for this clone. The rearrangement uses TRBV28 and TRBJ2-7; tentative D call: TRBD1 (6 bases). V was cut by 2 bases and J by 2 bases, with 7 bases left in between. This CDR3 is built from 13 residues. Germline V gives CDR1 MDHEN, CDR2 SYDVKM. CDR3 in DNA: TGTGCCAGCAGTTTAACAGGGCCCTACGAGCAGTACTTC. This codes for CASSLTGPYEQYF.

In nucleotides, the CDR3 is TGTGCCAGCAGCAAAAGGTTGAAGGGACAGGCCCTAAAGGAGCAGTACTTC. It is translated as CASSKRLKGQALKEQYF. This chain links TRBV21-1 with TRBJ2-7; TRBD1, the table's D call, was not compared with the DNA. TRBV21-1 is listed as a pseudogene. The CDR3 consists of 17 residues.

This clone was counted once. The chain employs TRBV5-6 and TRBJ2-3; tentatively, D is TRBD1 (6 bases). Trimming removed 3 bases from V and 3 bases from J, with 14 bases in between. Germline CDR1 SGHDT, CDR2 YYEEEE. CDR3 length equals 15 residues. Here the CDR3 reads CASSSQGRRTDTQYF. CDR3 in DNA: TGTGCCAGCAGCTCTCAGGGGCGGAGAACAGATACGCAGTATTTT.

This clone appeared once. The genes are TRBV14 and TRBJ1-2; 7 bases are a match to TRBD1. V lost 0 bases to trimming and J lost 4 bases; unmatched junction nucleotides: 2. Germline loops: CDR1 SGHDN, CDR2 FVKESK. This CDR3 region has 14 residues. This chain's CDR3 is CASSQDRGAYGYTF. CDR3 nucleotides: TGTGCCAGCAGCCAAGACAGGGGGGCCTATGGCTACACCTTC.

The chain carries TRBV30 and TRBJ2-5, with a possible D match to TRBD2 (7 bases). Germline V gene data show CDR1 as GTSNPN and CDR2 as SVGIG (reference sequence). This CDR3 spans 14 amino acids. The germline V and J ends were trimmed by 0 bases and 5 bases, with 13 bases remaining between them. The CDR3 loop is CAWSVGGRGETQYF. In nucleotides, the CDR3 is TGTGCCTGGAGTGTTGGAGGGAGGGGGGAGACCCAGTACTTC.

This rearrangement joins TRBV7-2 to TRBJ2-5; TRBD1 matches 9 bases. Trimming at V came to 5 bases and at J to 12 bases, leaving 10 bases not matched to a gene. Germline CDR1 SGHTA, CDR2 FQGNSA. This CDR3 is 13 amino acids long. The CDR3 DNA sequence: TGTGCCAGCAGCGCTACCGACCGGGACAGGGAGTACTTC. Its protein is CASSATDRDREYF.

The CDR3 spells CASSPIRYSTSSYNEQFF. CDR3 nucleotide sequence: TGTGCCAGCAGCCCCATAAGGTATAGCACGAGCTCCTACAATGAGCAGTTCTTC. The chain carries TRBV11-3 and TRBJ2-1; D call uncertain. Between the trimmed V and J ends, which lost 5 bases and 0 bases, there was a span of 20 bases. Per germline, CDR1 SGHNT and CDR2 YENEEA. The CDR3 spans 18 residues.

The chain uses TRBV6-5 and TRBJ2-1; TRBD1 aligns across 7 bases. Trimming at V came to 5 bases and at J to 0 bases, leaving 4 bases not matched to a gene. This CDR3 spans 15 amino acids. Germline V CDR1 and CDR2: MNHEY, SVGAGI. This chain's CDR3 is CASSADRSSYNEQFF. Here the CDR3 DNA reads TGTGCCAGCAGTGCGGACAGGAGCTCCTACAATGAGCAGTTCTTC.

The rearrangement uses TRBV11-2 and TRBJ2-1; TRBD2 matches at 7 bases. V trimming: 5 bases; J trimming: 6 bases; junction bases outside the gene matches: 4. CDR3 length: 13 amino acids. The germline CDR1 and CDR2 sequences are SGHAT and FQNNGV. The CDR3 coding sequence is TGTGCCAGCAGCACTAGCGCAAGCAATGAGCAGTTCTTC. Its protein product is CASSTSASNEQFF. The full variable domain, completed using reference TRBV11-2 and TRBJ2-1, is EAGVAQSPRYKIIEKRQSVAFWCNPISGHATLYWYQQILGQGPKLLIQFQNNGVVDDSQLPKDRFSAERLKGVDSTLKIQPAKLEDSAVYLCASSTSASNEQFFGPGTRLTVL.

The chain links TRBV7-7 to TRBJ2-5; tentatively, D is TRBD2 (5 bases). Trimming pared 4 bases from V and 2 bases from J, leaving 11 bases between. Germline CDR1 reads SSHAT; CDR2 reads FNYEAQ (reference sequence). There are 14 residues in the CDR3. The DNA for the CDR3 is TGTGCCAGCAGCTCCGTCCCGGGGCAAGAGACCCAGTACTTC. Protein product: CASSSVPGQETQYF.

The chain links TRBV7-8 to TRBJ2-2, with unresolved D. V was trimmed by 8 bases and J by 3 bases, leaving 7 bases between them. Germline CDR1 reads SGHVS; CDR2 reads FQNEAQ. The CDR3 length is 12 residues. DNA for the CDR3: TGTGCCAGCGGTAGAGACACCGGGGAGCTGTTTTTT. Its translation is CASGRDTGELFF.

The rearrangement joins TRBV11-3 to TRBJ2-2, with 11 nucleotides matching TRBD2. CDR1 and CDR2 (germline): SGHNT, YENEEA. J lost 4 bases, V lost 4 bases, and 2 bases had no gene match. The CDR3 is 15 amino acids. The CDR3 DNA reads TGTGCCAGCAGCTCCACTAGCGGGAGCACCGGGGAGCTGTTTTTT. Amino acids: CASSSTSGSTGELFF.

The J gene is TRBJ2-1, the V gene TRBV11-3; TRBD1 is a possible D gene (6 bases). CDR3 length: 13 residues. Trimming stripped 3 bases from V and 9 bases from J, with 12 bases between. Germline V gene lookup returns CDR1 SGHNT and CDR2 YENEEA. The CDR3 DNA is TGTGCCAGCAGCTTCCAGGGGTGGGGTGAGCAGTTCTTC. Protein: CASSFQGWGEQFF.

This rearrangement joins TRBV29-1 to TRBJ1-2; a possible D gene is TRBD1 (5 bases). The germline CDR1 and CDR2 sequences are SQVTM and ANQGSEA. The CDR3 spans 13 residues. The V end lost 6 bases, the J end lost 4 bases, and 15 bases lay between the germline ends. CDR3 in amino acids: CSVPAQGVYGYTF. DNA for the CDR3: TGCAGCGTCCCAGCCCAGGGCGTCTATGGCTACACCTTC.

This chain joins TRBV19 and TRBJ1-1; 9 nucleotides line up with TRBD1. The CDR3 has 15 amino acids. The V segment lost 7 bases and the J segment 6 bases; nucleotides outside the gene matches: 12. Germline values: CDR1 LNHDA, CDR2 SQIVND (reference sequence). The CDR3 loop reads CASKPGQGRYAEAFF. DNA of the CDR3: TGTGCCAGTAAACCGGGACAGGGAAGATACGCTGAAGCTTTCTTT.

Here the CDR3 DNA reads TGCGCCAGCAGCTTGGGGGCCCCTGATGGCTACACCTTC. It yields the protein CASSLGAPDGYTF. V gene TRBV5-1 combines with J gene TRBJ1-2; D not resolved. The germline V gene encodes CDR1 SGHRS and CDR2 YFSETQ. This CDR3 comprises 13 residues. V was trimmed by 0 bases and J by 6 bases, leaving 9 bases between them.

The chain couples TRBV11-3 to TRBJ2-7; 13 bases line up with TRBD2. V shed 5 bases and J 2 bases; nucleotides not matched to a gene: 3. The CDR3 runs 15 residues. Germline CDR1 SGHNT, CDR2 YENEEA. The CDR3 sequence is CASSPGTSGTYEQYF. The CDR3 DNA reads TGTGCCAGCAGCCCCGGGACTAGCGGGACCTACGAGCAGTACTTC. The whole variable domain, filled in from reference TRBV11-3 and TRBJ2-7, reads EAGVVQSPRYKIIEKKQPVAFWCNPISGHNTLYWYLQNLGQGPELLIRYENEEAVDDSQLPKDRFSAERLKGVDSTLKIQPAELGDSAVYLCASSPGTSGTYEQYFGPGTRLTVT.

V gene TRBV7-2 combines with J gene TRBJ2-1; 8 positions agree with TRBD2. J gave up 5 bases and V 3 bases, and 18 bases lay outside the gene matches. The CDR3 sequence is 19 residues long. Germline V CDR1 and CDR2: SGHTA, FQGNSA. CDR3 DNA sequence: TGTGCCAGCAGCTTTCTCAGCGGGAGTCTTCGGTTGGGTGACAATGAGCAGTTCTTC. Amino acids: CASSFLSGSLRLGDNEQFF.

The rearrangement uses TRBV6-5 and TRBJ2-5; the D gene is possibly TRBD1 (6 bases). V was pared by 7 bases and J by 5 bases, with 14 bases between. Germline V gene sequence: CDR1 MNHEY, CDR2 SVGAGI. The CDR3 runs to 13 residues. CDR3 in DNA: TGTGCCAGCACCCAACAGGGACGGGAGACCCAGTACTTC. Protein product: CASTQQGRETQYF.

The chain has TRBV5-1 and TRBJ1-1; 7 bases fit TRBD1. Germline CDR1 is SGHRS and CDR2 is YFSETQ. With 0 bases clipped from V and 4 bases from J, the junction kept 6 bases outside the gene matches. The CDR3 runs 15 residues. DNA for the CDR3: TGCGCCAGCAGCTTGGAGGGGGCAGGGAGCACTGAAGCTTTCTTT. Protein sequence: CASSLEGAGSTEAFF.

The chain recombines TRBV11-3 with TRBJ2-2; TRBD2 might be the D (6 bases). This CDR3 has 14 residues. Germline CDR1 is SGHNT and CDR2 is YENEEA. V lost 1 base and J 6 bases, leaving 9 bases between the germline ends. CDR3 amino acids: CASSLVPGAGELFF. In DNA form, the CDR3 reads TGTGCCAGCAGCTTAGTGCCGGGAGCCGGGGAGCTGTTTTTT. The complete variable domain, with remaining parts taken from reference TRBV11-3 and TRBJ2-2, reads EAGVVQSPRYKIIEKKQPVAFWCNPISGHNTLYWYLQNLGQGPELLIRYENEEAVDDSQLPKDRFSAERLKGVDSTLKIQPAELGDSAVYLCASSLVPGAGELFFGEGSRLTVL.

J is TRBJ2-5 and V is TRBV28; tentative D call: TRBD2 (6 bases). Trimming removed 10 bases from V and 1 base from J, with 25 bases in between. CDR3 length: 17 residues. CDR1 is MDHEN, CDR2 SYDVKM, per germline. CDR3 nucleotide sequence: TGTGCCACGGAGAGGGAGGCATCCCGACTGTTCCAAGAGACCCAGTACTTC. Protein: CATEREASRLFQETQYF. Looking up the rest from reference TRBV28 and TRBJ2-5 gives the full variable domain: DVKVTQSSRYLVKRTGEKVFLECVQDMDHENMFWYRQDPGLGLRLIYFSYDVKMKEKGDIPEGYSVSREKKERFSLILESASTNQTSMYLCATEREASRLFQETQYFGPGTRLLVL.

The chain carries TRBV13 and TRBJ2-1; the match to TRBD2 covers 10 bases. CDR1 PRHDT and CDR2 FYEKMQ come from the germline V gene (reference sequence). The CDR3 is 16 residues long. V lost 6 bases, J lost 0 bases, and 5 bases stayed unmatched. The CDR3 DNA sequence: TGTGCCAGCAGTCAGACTAGCGGGCCCTCCTACAATGAGCAGTTCTTC. Its translation: CASSQTSGPSYNEQFF. The full variable domain, completed using reference TRBV13 and TRBJ2-1, is AAGVIQSPRHLIKEKRETATLKCYPIPRHDTVYWYQQGPGQDPQFLISFYEKMQSDKGSIPDRFSAQQFSDYHSELNMSSLELGDSALYFCASSQTSGPSYNEQFFGPGTRLTVL.

This clone qualifies as medium-sized (0.01 to 0.1%). The V call is TRBV6-6, the J call TRBJ1-2, with 7 positions matching TRBD1. CDR3 size: 13 residues. Germline V gene data show CDR1 as MNHNY and CDR2 as SVGAGI (reference sequence). Unmatched junction bases numbered 5, after V lost 8 bases and J lost 2 bases. The CDR3 spells CASSETGNYGYTF. CDR3 DNA sequence: TGTGCCAGCTCCGAGACAGGGAACTATGGCTACACCTTC.

This sequence joins TRBV12-5 and TRBJ1-2, with 9 bases fitting TRBD1. CDR3 length: 15 residues. Germline V gene sequence: CDR1 LGHNT, CDR2 FRNRAP. J lost 6 bases, V lost 2 bases, and 7 bases had no gene match. CDR3: CASGLPLQGADGYTF. The CDR3 DNA is TGTGCTAGTGGTTTGCCATTACAGGGGGCGGATGGCTACACCTTC.

The chain is built from TRBV16 and TRBJ1-5; D is uncertain. Trimming removed 2 bases at V and 0 bases at J, with 20 bases between. The germline CDR1 and CDR2 sequences are KGHSY and FQNENV. CDR3 length: 19 amino acids. The CDR3 here is CASSQRLGSEKNSNQPQHF. In DNA, the CDR3 is TGTGCCAGCAGCCAAAGGTTGGGTTCGGAGAAAAATAGCAATCAGCCCCAGCATTTT. Combining the CDR3 with reference TRBV16 and TRBJ1-5 gives the whole variable domain GEEVAQTPKHLVRGEGQKAKLYCAPIKGHSYVFWYQQVLKNEFKFLISFQNENVFDETGMPKERFSAKCLPNSPCSLEIQATKLEDSAVYFCASSQRLGSEKNSNQPQHFGDGTRLSIL.